Shown below are 29 T cell receptor beta chains from a single sample sequenced in a study. The TRBV12-4/TRBJ1-2 clonotypes were amplified using barcode primers with ligated adaptors. TCRdb fed the multiplex PCR reads into MiXCR, producing one record per CDR3 protein. The sample includes 450 to 700 distinct CDR3 sequences, 4% to 5% of them seen just once. Tregs were sorted as CD4+CD25+CD127-/low cells. Sequencing used Tregs sorted from blood. Receptor source: a female donor with breast cancer.

This clonotype has at least ten counts. The chain is built from TRBV12-3 or TRBV12-4 and TRBJ1-2, with a tentative D call TRBD1 (5 bases). The CDR3 spans 14 residues. Trimming took off 6 bases at V and 5 bases at J, with 16 bases between the two ends. CDR3 protein: CASRDTGLVYGYTF. In DNA, the CDR3 is TGTGCCAGCAGGGATACGGGACTGGTATATGGCTACACCTTC.

This clonotype turned up a few times. The chain has TRBV12-3 or TRBV12-4 and TRBJ1-2; 8 bases match TRBD1. This CDR3 has 13 residues. The V and J ends lost 7 bases and 4 bases, in that order; junction bases with no gene match: 5. CDR3 sequence: CASTRTGTYGYTF. The CDR3 DNA is TGTGCCAGCACCCGGACAGGGACCTATGGCTACACCTTC.

By its share, this clonotype is medium-sized (0.01 to 0.1%). The rearrangement uses TRBV12-3 or TRBV12-4 and TRBJ1-2, with a weak D call TRBD1 (5 bases). This CDR3 is 17 amino acids long. V was cut by 6 bases and J by 0 bases, with 20 bases left in between. DNA of the CDR3: TGTGCCAGCAGCTGGGGCGGAGGGGATCCAGCTAACTATGGCTACACCTTC. It encodes CASSWGGGDPANYGYTF.

This clonotype showed up many times. The chain has TRBV12-3 or TRBV12-4 and TRBJ1-2; weak D call: TRBD1 (5 bases). Between the trimmed V and J ends, which lost 5 bases and 7 bases, there was a span of 11 bases. The CDR3 has 12 amino acids. CDR3 region: CASSPQATGYTF. CDR3 in DNA: TGTGCCAGCAGTCCACAGGCGACTGGCTACACCTTC.

Relative to its sample, this clonotype is medium-sized. The CDR3 loop is CASSLALDSRRNYGYTF. DNA of the CDR3: TGTGCCAGCAGTTTAGCCTTGGACAGCCGGAGGAACTATGGCTACACCTTC. The J gene is TRBJ1-2, the V gene TRBV12-3 or TRBV12-4; perhaps TRBD1 as D (6 bases). The CDR3 is made up of 17 amino acids. The germline V and J ends were trimmed by 0 bases and 2 bases, with 16 bases remaining between them.

In its sample, this clonotype is medium-sized. This rearrangement joins TRBV12-3 or TRBV12-4 to TRBJ1-2; unclear D gene. The CDR3 has 16 amino acids. Between the trimmed V and J ends, which lost 5 bases and 4 bases, there was a span of 20 bases. CDR3 sequence reads: CASSPDRTGNSYGYTF. The DNA for the CDR3 is TGTGCCAGCAGTCCAGATAGGACGGGCAACTCCTATGGCTACACCTTC.

This clonotype counts as medium-sized. V is TRBV12-3 or TRBV12-4 and J is TRBJ1-2; 8 bases map to TRBD1. The length of the CDR3 is 14 residues. V shed 5 bases, J shed 4 bases, and the junction held 6 bases outside the gene matches. The CDR3: CASSLDRVGYGYTF. CDR3 bases: TGTGCCAGCAGTCTGGACAGGGTTGGCTATGGCTACACCTTC.

In its sample, this clonotype was seen many times. The chain employs TRBV12-3 or TRBV12-4 and TRBJ1-2; TRBD1 matches 8 bases. The CDR3 spans 15 residues. The J segment lost 8 bases and the V segment lost 2 bases, leaving 10 bases of the junction unmatched. The CDR3: CASSLTGTGSGGYTF. CDR3 coding DNA: TGTGCCAGCAGTTTAACCGGGACAGGATCTGGCGGCTACACCTTC.

Judged by abundance, this clonotype is large. The rearrangement links TRBV12-3 or TRBV12-4 to TRBJ1-2, with D hard to call. The CDR3 runs 14 residues. Deletions cut 7 bases from V and 4 bases from J, with 16 bases between. The DNA for the CDR3 is TGTGCCAGCACCTCGGGTGGTTACGGCTATGGCTACACCTTC. It is translated as CASTSGGYGYGYTF.

This clonotype was counted ten times or more. V gene TRBV12-3 or TRBV12-4 combines with J gene TRBJ1-2; possible D gene TRBD1, 5 bases. The CDR3 runs 13 residues. V was trimmed by 4 bases and J by 10 bases, leaving 16 bases between them. The DNA of the CDR3 is TGTGCCAGCAGTTCTCCTACGGGACGCTCCTACACCTTC. This codes for CASSSPTGRSYTF.

This clonotype is judged medium-sized. This chain's CDR3 is CASSQNFPDRVGYTF. CDR3 nucleotide sequence: TGTGCCAGCAGTCAAAATTTTCCGGACAGGGTTGGCTACACCTTC. The rearrangement joins TRBV12-3 or TRBV12-4 to TRBJ1-2; 8 nucleotides align to TRBD1. CDR3 length: 15 amino acids. The V and J ends lost 5 bases and 7 bases, in that order; junction bases with no gene match: 12.

The rearrangement links TRBV12-3 or TRBV12-4 to TRBJ1-2, with 10 bases that match TRBD1. The CDR3 is 17 amino acids. V dropped 5 bases and J dropped 3; count of bases not matched to a gene: 12. The DNA of the CDR3 is TGTGCCAGCAGTCCCCAGGGGACAGGGGCGCGAGACTATGGCTACACCTTC. The encoded protein is CASSPQGTGARDYGYTF.

This clonotype ranks as medium-sized. The chain combines TRBV12-3 or TRBV12-4 with TRBJ1-2, with D unclear. Trimming left V 5 bases short and J 1 base short, with 17 bases between. The CDR3 runs to 16 residues. The CDR3, as DNA: TGTGCCAGCAGTGCTAACCAATACAGTGTTAACTATGGCTACACCTTC. As protein: CASSANQYSVNYGYTF.

This clonotype was seen repeatedly, ten times or more. This chain joins TRBV12-3 or TRBV12-4 and TRBJ1-2, with D tentatively TRBD1 (6 bases). The CDR3 contains 13 residues. V lost 6 bases and J lost 8, with 16 bases in between. CDR3 region: CASREQGYSGYTF. The DNA for the CDR3 is TGTGCCAGCAGAGAACAGGGTTATTCGGGCTACACCTTC.

This clonotype is large within its sample. The V gene is TRBV12-3 or TRBV12-4, the J gene TRBJ1-2; 7 bases align to TRBD1. Losses at the gene ends were 6 bases for V and 1 base for J; bases not matched to a gene: 5. The CDR3 has 14 amino acids. CDR3 nucleotide sequence: TGTGCCAGCAGGGAGACAGGGTTTAACTATGGCTACACCTTC. Its protein product is CASRETGFNYGYTF.

This clonotype was seen a single time. The rearrangement uses TRBV12-3 or TRBV12-4 and TRBJ1-2; the D is unclear. Between the trimmed V and J ends, which lost 3 bases and 9 bases, there was a span of 11 bases. The CDR3 length is 12 residues. The CDR3 loop reads CASSLVRGSYTF. The CDR3 nucleotides read TGTGCCAGCAGTTTGGTACGCGGGAGCTACACCTTC.

This clonotype is classed as hyperexpanded. V gene TRBV12-3 or TRBV12-4 combines with J gene TRBJ1-2; tentatively, D is TRBD1 (5 bases). CDR3 length equals 15 residues. Trimming stripped 6 bases from V and 0 bases from J, with 14 bases between. The CDR3 loop is CASRSRDLANYGYTF. CDR3 sequence (DNA): TGTGCCAGCAGATCTCGGGACTTAGCTAACTATGGCTACACCTTC.

By share, this clonotype counts as medium-sized. The chain uses TRBV12-3 or TRBV12-4 and TRBJ1-2; D gene ambiguous. Between the trimmed V and J ends, which lost 6 bases and 6 bases, there was a span of 11 bases. The CDR3 totals 12 residues. The DNA of the CDR3 is TGTGCCAGCAGGGAAGGGCTCAATGGCTACACCTTC. Translating it yields CASREGLNGYTF.

Details on this clonotype: This clone may be a read error of a much larger clone one base away. CDR3 DNA: TGTGTCAGCAGTAGCAGGGCTGGCTACACCTTC. Protein: CVSSSRAGYTF. The V and J genes are TRBV12-3 or TRBV12-4 and TRBJ1-2, with D maybe TRBD1 (5 bases). CDR3 size: 11 residues.

CDR3: CASSRQETNYGYTF. DNA of the CDR3: TGTGCCAGCAGTCGACAGGAAACTAACTATGGCTACACCTTC. The chain recombines TRBV12-3 or TRBV12-4 with TRBJ1-2, with TRBD1 as a possible D gene (6 bases). With 5 bases removed from V and 0 bases from J, the gap between germline ends came to 10 bases. This CDR3 contains 14 residues.

This clonotype was observed at least ten times. The rearrangement joins TRBV12-3 or TRBV12-4 to TRBJ1-2; D gene ambiguous. This CDR3 is 15 amino acids long. V lost 0 bases to trimming and J lost 0 bases, with 8 bases between them. The CDR3 region has the DNA TGTGCCAGCAGTTTAGCGGACGGCCCTAACTATGGCTACACCTTC. This encodes CASSLADGPNYGYTF.

This clonotype qualifies as large. The chain couples TRBV12-3 or TRBV12-4 to TRBJ1-2; D not resolved. V lost 4 bases, J lost 3 bases, and 12 bases lay in between. The CDR3 is made up of 14 amino acids. CDR3 in amino acids: CASSSAVKDYGYTF. The CDR3 DNA follows: TGTGCCAGCAGTTCGGCGGTAAAGGACTATGGCTACACCTTC.

This clonotype is medium-sized (0.01 to 0.1%) in the sample. The chain combines TRBV12-3 or TRBV12-4 with TRBJ1-2; 7 bases match TRBD1. The CDR3 totals 12 residues. Trimming at V came to 7 bases and at J to 7 bases, leaving 6 bases not matched to a gene. DNA for the CDR3: TGTGCCAGCACCATCGGGACAGTTGGCTACACCTTC. It codes for CASTIGTVGYTF.

Relative to its sample, this clonotype is large. The rearrangement uses TRBV12-3 or TRBV12-4 and TRBJ1-2; TRBD1 matches 7 bases. V lost 5 bases and J lost 11; bases outside the gene matches: 2. The CDR3 has 10 amino acids. Written as DNA, the CDR3 is TGTGCCAGCAGTCGACAGGGTTACACCTTC. Protein: CASSRQGYTF.

This clonotype is labeled medium-sized. V usage is TRBV12-3 or TRBV12-4 and J usage is TRBJ1-2; no reliable D call. The CDR3 has 16 amino acids. V gave up 7 bases and J gave up 0 bases, with 18 bases separating them. The CDR3 DNA follows: TGTGCCAGCACCACATCGGGGTTACTAGCTAACTATGGCTACACCTTC. Amino acid sequence: CASTTSGLLANYGYTF.

By share of the sample, this clonotype is medium-sized. DNA of the CDR3: TGTGCCAGCAGTAGAACGGACGCAAGATCCCACTATGGCTACACCTTC. Its protein is CASSRTDARSHYGYTF. The V gene is TRBV12-3 or TRBV12-4, the J gene TRBJ1-2; D remains ambiguous. The V gene lost 5 bases and the J gene lost 3 bases, with 19 bases spanning the gap. This CDR3 has 16 amino acids.

This clonotype is labeled as large. CDR3 sequence reads: CASRPQGHYGYTF. CDR3 sequence (DNA): TGTGCCAGCAGGCCACAGGGACACTATGGCTACACCTTC. This sequence joins TRBV12-3 or TRBV12-4 and TRBJ1-2, with TRBD1 as a possible D gene (6 bases). This CDR3 region has 13 residues. With 6 bases removed from V and 3 bases from J, the gap between germline ends came to 11 bases.

By proportion, this clonotype is medium-sized. The V and J genes are TRBV12-3 or TRBV12-4 and TRBJ1-2, with 9 bases aligning to TRBD1. The CDR3 totals 15 residues. The ends lost 6 bases at V and 8 bases at J; junction bases unmatched: 13. The CDR3: CASSPSGQGNRGYTF. CDR3 nucleotide sequence: TGTGCCAGCAGCCCCTCGGGACAGGGAAACCGCGGCTACACCTTC.

By sample fraction, this clonotype is medium-sized. The V and J genes are TRBV12-3 or TRBV12-4 and TRBJ1-2; D gene uncertain. Trimming took off 10 bases at V and 7 bases at J, with 19 bases between the two ends. The CDR3 runs to 13 residues. This CDR3 is CAISQTLTGGYTF. The CDR3 nucleotides read TGTGCCATCTCCCAGACGTTAACCGGTGGCTACACCTTC.